The 13 T cell receptor beta chains presented below share a single source sample, sequenced in a study of vaccination and CD4 T cells after COVID-19. Once obtained from cultured CD4+ T cells, the DNA was sequenced using the Oncomine TCR Beta short-read assay. In TCRdb, the PCR reads were re-called with MiXCR into one record per CDR3 protein. The sample includes about 20,000 distinct CDR3 sequences, just under 80% of them seen just once. Treatment defined: roughly 11-day PBMC culture with coronavirus spike peptide pools or control peptides (ViraFEST assay). No antigen has been identified for these receptors. Source: CD4+ T cells from blood, cultured in vitro, taken after SARS-CoV-2 vaccination. The origin of the receptors is a human donor who received a COVID-19 vaccine.

V and J are TRBV29-1 and TRBJ2-2; 8 positions match TRBD1. V trimming: 7 bases; J trimming: 8 bases; junction bases outside the gene matches: 9. Germline lookup yields CDR1 SQVTM and CDR2 ANQGSEA. This CDR3 is 13 amino acids long. CDR3 nucleotide sequence: TGCAGCGGCGGACAGGGTTTAACGGGGGAGCTGTTTTTT. As protein: CSGGQGLTGELFF.

The chain combines TRBV24-1 with TRBJ1-2; D gene uncertain. The germline V and J ends were trimmed by 4 bases and 7 bases, with 15 bases remaining between them. Germline CDR1 and CDR2: KGHDR and SFDVKD. The CDR3 contains 14 residues. CDR3 amino acids: CATSDSTPVSGYTF. The CDR3 DNA is TGTGCCACCAGTGACTCGACACCCGTTTCTGGCTACACCTTC.

This chain joins TRBV5-1 and TRBJ1-2; 10 positions agree with TRBD1. The V gene end was trimmed by 0 bases and the J gene end by 4 bases; junction bases not matched to a gene: 3. Germline V CDR1 and CDR2: SGHRS, YFSETQ. The CDR3 length is 15 residues. The CDR3 is CASSLGTGGGYGYTF. The CDR3 DNA is TGCGCCAGCAGCTTGGGGACAGGGGGAGGCTATGGCTACACCTTC.

The chain carries TRBV6-1 and TRBJ1-1; D is undetermined. Looked up from germline, CDR1 is MNHNS and CDR2 is SASEGT. The CDR3 is made up of 14 amino acids. Between the trimmed V and J ends, which lost 6 bases and 6 bases, there was a span of 17 bases. CDR3 residues: CASRLEPGSAEAFF. DNA for the CDR3: TGTGCCAGCAGACTCGAACCAGGTTCTGCTGAAGCTTTCTTT.

The rearrangement uses TRBV6-2 or TRBV6-3 and TRBJ1-5, with D perhaps TRBD1 (6 bases). The V gene lost 2 bases and the J gene lost 5 bases, with 7 bases spanning the gap. Per germline, CDR1 MNHEY and CDR2 SVGEGT. This CDR3 region has 13 residues. Here the CDR3 reads CASSYRGHQPQHF. For the CDR3, the DNA is TGTGCCAGCAGTTACCGGGGGCATCAGCCCCAGCATTTT.

The chain recombines TRBV19 with TRBJ1-6; no reliable D call. V shed 6 bases and J shed 7 bases, with 22 bases lying between them. The CDR3 spans 17 residues. The germline gives CDR1 LNHDA, CDR2 SQIVND (reference sequence). CDR3 amino acids: CASSRNPPGGGNSPLHF. Written as DNA, the CDR3 is TGTGCCAGTAGCCGCAACCCCCCGGGTGGTGGGAATTCACCCCTCCACTTT. Combining the CDR3 with reference TRBV19 and TRBJ1-6 gives the whole variable domain DGGITQSPKYLFRKEGQNVTLSCEQNLNHDAMYWYRQDPGQGLRLIYYSQIVNDFQKGDIAEGYSVSREKKESFPLTVTSAQKNPTAFYLCASSRNPPGGGNSPLHFGNGTRLTVT.

This chain joins TRBV12-3 or TRBV12-4 and TRBJ1-2, with D perhaps matching TRBD1 (5 bases). The CDR3 consists of 13 residues. V lost 6 bases, J lost 2 bases, and 10 bases lay in between. Written as DNA, the CDR3 is TGTGCCAGCAGGCCGGGACGGAACTATGGCTACACCTTC. Translated, it gives CASRPGRNYGYTF.

The J gene is TRBJ1-2, the V gene TRBV20-1; D not resolved. This CDR3 has 14 amino acids. The V end lost 4 bases, the J end lost 5 bases, and 17 bases lay between the germline ends. Germline-derived CDR1 and CDR2 are DFQATT and SNEGSKA (reference sequence). The CDR3 is CSATSIRTEYGYTF. CDR3 DNA: TGCAGTGCTACCTCCATCCGGACGGAATATGGCTACACCTTC.

The chain recombines TRBV20-1 with TRBJ1-6; D gene unclear. Germline V gene lookup returns CDR1 DFQATT and CDR2 SNEGSKA (reference sequence). V shed 1 base and J shed 0 bases, with 7 bases lying between them. CDR3 length equals 15 residues. The CDR3 DNA reads TGCAGTGCTAGAGTCGCAGGCTCCTATAATTCACCCCTCCACTTT. Amino acid sequence: CSARVAGSYNSPLHF.

The chain carries TRBV7-3 and TRBJ2-1; TRBD1 matches 9 bases. Germline V lookup: CDR1 SGHTA, CDR2 FQGTGA. This CDR3 has 15 amino acids. Germline trimming cut 5 bases from V and 1 base from J; bases unmatched to any gene: 3. The CDR3 sequence is CASSADRGSYNEQFF. The CDR3 nucleotides are TGTGCCAGCAGCGCTGACAGGGGGTCCTACAATGAGCAGTTCTTC.

The gene calls are TRBV7-9 and TRBJ2-3, with 9 bases lining up with TRBD2. J lost 3 bases, V lost 5 bases, and 18 bases had no gene match. Germline CDR1 and CDR2: SEHNR and FQNEAQ (reference sequence). The CDR3 runs 19 residues. CDR3 region: CASSTRRGGESTATDTQYF. Here the CDR3 DNA reads TGTGCCAGCAGCACTCGGCGGGGGGGCGAGTCTACAGCAACAGATACGCAGTATTTT.

This chain joins TRBV9 and TRBJ1-2; perhaps TRBD1 as D (6 bases). Trimming removed 4 bases from V and 6 bases from J, with 22 bases in between. CDR1 SGDLS and CDR2 YYNGEE come from the germline V gene. The CDR3 contains 16 residues. The CDR3: CASSPYAGRGGDGYTF. Written as DNA, the CDR3 is TGTGCCAGCAGCCCCTATGCCGGCAGGGGAGGGGATGGCTACACCTTC.

J is TRBJ1-3 and V is TRBV12-3 or TRBV12-4; D gene uncertain. The CDR3 has 15 amino acids. V was clipped by 1 base and J by 4 bases, with 11 bases between them. CDR3 in amino acids: CASSLGLEAGNTIYF. The CDR3, as DNA: TGTGCCAGCAGTTTAGGCCTCGAGGCCGGAAACACCATATATTTT.